Below, 7 T cell receptor beta chains from the same sample are listed, as sequenced in a study of shared clonotypes between healthy human individuals. Method: immunoSEQ multiplex PCR; TCRdb's copy keeps in-frame clones and lacks some. The table shows 2 million to 3 million clones, with 93% occurring only once. Sequenced input: naive CD4+ T cells from PBMCs. Subset specified: CD45RA+ positively selected. Receptor source: a man aged 18 to 29 in good health. Some clones in this sample may be carry-over from other donors' samples.

The chain joins TRBV19 to TRBJ2-7, with 12 bases that match TRBD2. The trim removed 5 bases at V and 5 bases at J, leaving 10 bases unmatched. The CDR3 has 16 amino acids. Germline CDR1 is LNHDA and CDR2 is SQIVND (reference sequence). The CDR3 DNA reads as TGTGCCAGTAGTCCGGCCGGACTAGCGGGAATCAACGAGCAGTACTTC. Translation: CASSPAGLAGINEQYF.

V and J are TRBV7-9 and TRBJ2-5; 13 bases agree with TRBD2. The V gene's germline CDR1 is SEHNR and CDR2 FQNEAQ (reference sequence). The CDR3 runs to 16 residues. Trimming cost V 1 base and J 5 bases; bases outside gene matches: 4. CDR3 nucleotide sequence: TGTGCCAGCAGCTTAGGACTAGCGGGAGGTCGGGAGACCCAGTACTTC. This gives the protein CASSLGLAGGRETQYF.

The chain employs TRBV28 and TRBJ2-3; a weak D match, TRBD2 (5 bases). This CDR3 spans 15 amino acids. V was shortened by 9 bases and J by 5 bases, with 21 bases between the two germline ends. CDR1 is MDHEN and CDR2 is SYDVKM in the germline V gene. Here the CDR3 DNA reads TGTGCCAGTACTGGGGAGTCAGTCTACATAGATACGCAGTATTTT. This sequence encodes CASTGESVYIDTQYF.

V gene TRBV7-2 combines with J gene TRBJ2-1; D not certain. Germline CDR1 is SGHTA and CDR2 is FQGNSA. V lost 8 bases, J lost 6 bases, and 17 bases lay in between. The CDR3 runs 14 residues. As DNA, the CDR3 is TGTGCCAGCTCTCTAGTTAATATCATCAATGAGCAGTTCTTC. It specifies CASSLVNIINEQFF.

In regard to this clone: Other DNA sequences in this sample translate to the same CDR3. The rearrangement joins TRBV7-2 to TRBJ2-5; 7 bases are a match to TRBD1. Trimming cost V 5 bases and J 5 bases; bases outside gene matches: 8. In germline, CDR1 is SGHTA, CDR2 FQGNSA. The CDR3 covers 14 residues. The CDR3 protein is CASSTRQGGETQYF. CDR3 sequence (DNA): TGTGCCAGCAGCACGAGACAGGGTGGGGAGACCCAGTACTTC.

The genes are TRBV18 and TRBJ2-3, with D unresolved. The V end was cut by 0 bases, the J end by 0 bases, with 13 bases between. Looked up from germline, CDR1 is KGHSH and CDR2 is LQKENI. CDR3 length: 17 residues. The CDR3: CASSPPSQRYSTDTQYF. CDR3 DNA: TGTGCCAGCTCACCACCTTCCCAAAGGTATAGCACAGATACGCAGTATTTT. Complete variable domain (other parts from reference TRBV18 and TRBJ2-3): NAGVMQNPRHLVRRRGQEARLRCSPMKGHSHVYWYRQLPEEGLKFMVYLQKENIIDESGMPKERFSAEFPKEGPSILRIQQVVRGDSAAYFCASSPPSQRYSTDTQYFGPGTRLTVL.

The V and J genes are TRBV28 and TRBJ2-7; 8 bases map to TRBD2. CDR1 and CDR2 (germline): MDHEN, SYDVKM. The CDR3 covers 15 residues. V dropped 7 bases and J dropped 2; count of bases not matched to a gene: 10. The CDR3 bases are TGTGCCAGCAACGGGAGGGAGGTGGGGACCTACGAGCAGTACTTC. Translating it yields CASNGREVGTYEQYF.